Presented here are 24 T cell receptor beta chains from one specimen sequenced in a study of response to subunit inactivated influenza vaccine (dated by TCRdb to between 2017 and 2018). Library prep was done by RT-PCR. TCRdb lists the instrument as Illumina HiSeq 2500. TCRdb cleaned the public reads at Q25 with fastp, built clones with MiXCR and kept in-frame beta chains. CDR3 protein sequences are deduplicated, and each keeps its most common genes and DNA. Present in this sample are around 570,000 distinct CDR3 sequences, around 11% of which were seen just once. Roughly 9.6% of the sample is held by the ten biggest clonotypes. The same specimen was also included in a second study, on T cells expressing NK-cell markers. The second study also describes: The TCR beta cDNA libraries were made using 5'RACE template switching, a step that added both a universal primer site and unique molecular identifiers.

Sample: PBMCs from blood, taken on the day of vaccination. These receptors were obtained from a man over 45 who received an inactivated influenza vaccine. Donor details come from another sample of the same person, matched by shared clones.

The rearrangement uses TRBV6-5 and TRBJ2-3; D uncertain. The CDR3 is made up of 13 amino acids. In germline, CDR1 is MNHEY, CDR2 SVGAGI. V was cut by 2 bases and J by 6 bases, with 9 bases left in between. CDR3 DNA sequence: TGTGCCAGCAGTTACACATCCCGGGATACGCAGTATTTT. Its translation is CASSYTSRDTQYF.

This clonotype was observed a few times. The DNA of the CDR3 is TGTGCCACCTCGCGCCGGGACTACAATGAGCAGTTCTTC. Protein product: CATSRRDYNEQFF. The chain links TRBV28 to TRBJ2-1, with D possibly matching TRBD2 (5 bases). The CDR3 is 13 amino acids. Germline values: CDR1 MDHEN, CDR2 SYDVKM. V shed 10 bases and J shed 3 bases, with 13 bases lying between them.

This clonotype was counted between two and nine times. The chain recombines TRBV20-1 with TRBJ2-3; 7 positions match TRBD2. This CDR3 region has 16 residues. V shed 0 bases, J shed 0 bases, and the junction held 6 bases outside the gene matches. The germline V gene has CDR1 DFQATT and CDR2 SNEGSKA (reference sequence). CDR3: CSAREAGTTSTDTQYF. CDR3 DNA: TGCAGTGCTAGAGAGGCAGGGACTACCAGCACAGATACGCAGTATTTT.

This clonotype occurred a few times. The chain is built from TRBV4-2 and TRBJ1-5, with 9 positions matching TRBD1. V shed 3 bases and J 4 bases; nucleotides not matched to a gene: 4. Per the germline V gene, CDR1 is LGHNA and CDR2 is YNFKEQ. This CDR3 region has 15 residues. The chain's CDR3 is CASSQRTGANQPQHF. CDR3 nucleotides: TGTGCCAGCAGCCAGCGGACAGGGGCAAATCAGCCCCAGCATTTT.

This clonotype appeared a few times. The chain joins TRBV4-2 to TRBJ2-3, with D unresolved. The ends were cut back, 4 bases at V and 9 bases at J, with 11 bases in the middle. The CDR3 totals 12 residues. The germline CDR1 and CDR2 sequences are LGHNA and YNFKEQ. The CDR3 spells CASSRSLGTQYF. In DNA form, the CDR3 reads TGTGCCAGCAGCCGTTCATTGGGGACGCAGTATTTT.

This rearrangement joins TRBV2 to TRBJ2-5; D is ambiguous. The germline gives CDR1 SNHLY, CDR2 FYNNEI. The V end was cut by 7 bases, the J end by 3 bases, with 15 bases between. The CDR3 covers 14 residues. The chain's CDR3 is CASTGRGKKETQYF. CDR3 DNA: TGTGCCAGCACGGGTCGCGGAAAGAAAGAGACCCAGTACTTC.

The DNA for the CDR3 is TGTGCCAGCCGACAGGTCCCTACGGCTGAAGCTTTCTTT. It encodes CASRQVPTAEAFF. The chain is built from TRBV6-2 or TRBV6-3 and TRBJ1-1; possible D gene TRBD1, 6 bases. The germline CDR1 and CDR2 sequences are MNHEY and SVGEGT. The CDR3 length is 13 residues. Between the trimmed V and J ends, which lost 8 bases and 6 bases, there was a span of 16 bases.

The rearrangement uses TRBV16 and TRBJ1-6; D remains ambiguous. CDR1 is KGHSY and CDR2 is FQNENV in the germline V gene. Trimming pared 0 bases from V and 6 bases from J, leaving 9 bases between. The CDR3 covers 15 residues. DNA for the CDR3: TGTGCCAGCAGCCAATCTATACAATCTAATTCACCCCTCCACTTT. As protein: CASSQSIQSNSPLHF.

The chain has TRBV7-8 and TRBJ2-3; 14 bases are shared with TRBD2. V shed 6 bases, J shed 5 bases, and the junction held 10 bases outside the gene matches. Germline-derived CDR1 and CDR2 are SGHVS and FQNEAQ. This CDR3 spans 17 amino acids. As DNA, the CDR3 is TGTGCCAGCAGTTTGAGGACTAGCGGGAGGCTGGGAGATACGCAGTATTTT. Protein: CASSLRTSGRLGDTQYF. The whole variable domain, filled in from reference TRBV7-8 and TRBJ2-3, reads GAGVSQSPRYKVAKRGQDVALRCDPISGHVSLFWYQQALGQGPEFLTYFQNEAQLDKSGLPSDRFFAERPEGSVSTLKIQRTQQEDSAVYLCASSLRTSGRLGDTQYFGPGTRLTVL.

In the case of this clonotype: The junction differs from germline at one of its ends, possibly a read error. This chain uses TRBV10-3 with TRBJ2-7, with D possibly being TRBD1 or TRBD2 (5 bases each). Per the germline V gene, CDR1 is ENHRY and CDR2 is SYGVKD. CDR3 size: 13 residues. This CDR3 is CASLPSPGAGPDF. DNA for the CDR3: TGTGCCTCGCTACCAAGCCCCGGGGCAGGACCCGACTTC.

The chain joins TRBV27 to TRBJ2-2; weak D call: TRBD1 (6 bases). The germline CDR1 and CDR2 sequences are MNHEY and SMNVEV (reference sequence). The CDR3 runs 15 residues. Deletions cut 5 bases from V and 5 bases from J, with 15 bases between. CDR3: CASSPTRGGTGELFF. The CDR3 nucleotides are TGTGCCAGCAGTCCCACCAGGGGCGGGACCGGGGAGCTGTTTTTT.

This clonotype was counted ten times or more. This chain links TRBV12-3 or TRBV12-4 with TRBJ2-1; tentative D call: TRBD1 (6 bases). The germline V and J ends were trimmed by 6 bases and 16 bases, with 19 bases remaining between them. The CDR3 is 12 amino acids. CDR3 sequence reads: CASSTPGAGRFF. The CDR3 DNA follows: TGTGCCAGCAGCACTCCAGGGGCAGGGCGATTCTTC.

The CDR3 sequence: CASSSPTGRGYNEQFF. The CDR3 nucleotides read TGTGCCAGCAGTTCCCCCACCGGCAGGGGCTACAATGAGCAGTTCTTC. The chain employs TRBV6-2 or TRBV6-3 and TRBJ2-1, with D perhaps TRBD1 (6 bases). The CDR3 consists of 16 residues. Germline V lookup: CDR1 MNHEY, CDR2 SVGEGT. V was clipped by 4 bases and J by 3 bases, with 16 bases between them.

This clonotype has more than one count but fewer than ten. The chain uses TRBV6-2 or TRBV6-3 and TRBJ2-3; D not resolved. V lost 2 bases and J lost 0, with 9 bases in between. Looked up from germline, CDR1 is MNHEY and CDR2 is SVGEGT. The CDR3 has 15 amino acids. The CDR3 is CASSYERTSTDTQYF. The CDR3 DNA is TGTGCCAGCAGTTACGAGAGAACTAGCACAGATACGCAGTATTTT.

The chain combines TRBV5-1 with TRBJ2-5; D remains unclear. The V gene lost 4 bases and the J gene lost 2 bases, with 18 bases spanning the gap. Looked up from germline, CDR1 is SGHRS and CDR2 is YFSETQ. The CDR3 has 16 residues. The CDR3 nucleotides are TGCGCCAGCAGCGAAAATGCAGCCGGTAGACAAGAGACCCAGTACTTC. Amino acid sequence: CASSENAAGRQETQYF.

This clonotype has only a few counts. This rearrangement joins TRBV12-3 or TRBV12-4 to TRBJ1-5; D is unclear. The CDR3 contains 13 residues. The V and J ends lost 6 bases and 0 bases respectively, with 6 bases between them. The CDR3 region is CASRTSSNQPQHF. The CDR3 nucleotides are TGTGCCAGCAGGACAAGTAGCAATCAGCCCCAGCATTTT.

This clonotype was recorded a few times. The genes are TRBV30 and TRBJ2-1, with 7 bases that match TRBD2. The CDR3 runs to 13 residues. V shed 4 bases, J shed 11 bases, and the junction held 11 bases outside the gene matches. In germline, CDR1 is GTSNPN, CDR2 SVGIG (reference sequence). The DNA of the CDR3 is TGTGCCTGGACCCAGTTAAGGGAGGGCAAGCAGTTCTTC. Its protein is CAWTQLREGKQFF.

J is TRBJ2-7 and V is TRBV5-1; maybe TRBD1 (6 bases). The germline V gene encodes CDR1 SGHRS and CDR2 YFSETQ. V lost 0 bases and J lost 1, with 14 bases in between. The CDR3 is made up of 16 amino acids. The CDR3 DNA reads as TGCGCCAGCAGCTTGGCCCCTTCCCAGGGGTCCTACGAGCAGTACTTC. This encodes CASSLAPSQGSYEQYF.

This clonotype was seen a single time. The genes are TRBV20-1 and TRBJ2-7; 8 bases fit TRBD2. Germline CDR1 reads DFQATT; CDR2 reads SNEGSKA (reference sequence). CDR3 length: 14 amino acids. The V and J ends lost 3 bases and 2 bases, in that order; junction bases with no gene match: 6. CDR3 DNA: TGCAGTGCTAGTGGACTAGCAGTCACCTACGAGCAGTACTTC. Translation gives CSASGLAVTYEQYF.

This clonotype showed up many times. This rearrangement joins TRBV29-1 to TRBJ2-5; 7 bases align to TRBD2. CDR1 is SQVTM and CDR2 is ANQGSEA in the germline V gene. This CDR3 has 11 amino acids. V shed 8 bases, J shed 3 bases, and the junction held 3 bases outside the gene matches. CDR3 sequence: CSSGLEETQYF. The CDR3 DNA follows: TGCAGCTCAGGACTAGAAGAGACCCAGTACTTC.

This clonotype showed up just a few times. The chain uses TRBV11-3 and TRBJ2-1, with D tentatively TRBD2 (5 bases). The germline V gene encodes CDR1 SGHNT and CDR2 YENEEA. V lost 4 bases to trimming and J lost 8 bases, with 9 bases between them. This CDR3 comprises 12 residues. The CDR3 DNA reads TGTGCCAGCAGCTCGGACGGGGATGAGCAGTTCTTC. This codes for CASSSDGDEQFF.

This clonotype occurred a few times. The conserved final phenylalanine or tryptophan is absent from the CDR3, which likely points to a read error. The DNA is omitted, as the CDR3 cannot be located on it reliably, and the CDR3 follows TCRdb's listing. The V call is TRBV30, the J call TRBJ2-7; the table's D call, TRBD2, has no DNA check behind it. Per germline, CDR1 GTSNPN and CDR2 SVGIG (reference sequence). Termini included, the CDR3 measures 12 amino acids. CDR3 amino acids: CAWSVGLAGFQL.

A few counts support this clonotype. This chain uses TRBV12-3 or TRBV12-4 with TRBJ1-5, with D maybe TRBD1 (5 bases). The CDR3 runs 14 residues. Trimming left V 5 bases short and J 5 bases short, with 13 bases between. The CDR3 sequence is CASSAVPGDQPQHF. The CDR3 DNA reads TGTGCCAGCAGTGCAGTCCCGGGGGATCAGCCCCAGCATTTT.

This clonotype was detected only a few times. This chain connects TRBV12-3 or TRBV12-4 to TRBJ2-7; D is tentatively TRBD1 or TRBD2 (5 bases each). The ends were cut back, 1 base at V and 6 bases at J, with 10 bases in the middle. This CDR3 comprises 13 residues. CDR3: CASSLEPGSEQYF. The CDR3 nucleotides are TGTGCCAGCAGTTTAGAACCAGGGAGCGAGCAGTACTTC.